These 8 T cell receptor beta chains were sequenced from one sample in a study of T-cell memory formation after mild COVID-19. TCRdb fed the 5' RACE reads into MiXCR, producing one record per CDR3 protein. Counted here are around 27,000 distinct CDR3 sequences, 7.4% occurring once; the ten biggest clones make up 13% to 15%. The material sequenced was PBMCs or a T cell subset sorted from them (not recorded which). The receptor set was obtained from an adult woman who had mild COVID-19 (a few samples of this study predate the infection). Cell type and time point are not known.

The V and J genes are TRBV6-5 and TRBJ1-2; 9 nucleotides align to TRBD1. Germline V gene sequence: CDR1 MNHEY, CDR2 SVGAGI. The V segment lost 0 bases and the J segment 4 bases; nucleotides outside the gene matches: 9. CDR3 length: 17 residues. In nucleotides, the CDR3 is TGTGCCAGCAGTTACTCGGCGGACAGGGGTTCCTTCTATGGCTACACCTTC. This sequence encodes CASSYSADRGSFYGYTF.

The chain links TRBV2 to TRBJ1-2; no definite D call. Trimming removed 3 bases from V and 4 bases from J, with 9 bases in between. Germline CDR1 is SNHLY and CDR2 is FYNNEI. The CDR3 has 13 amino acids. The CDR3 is CASSDAAGYGYTF. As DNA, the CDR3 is TGTGCCAGCAGTGATGCGGCAGGCTATGGCTACACCTTC.

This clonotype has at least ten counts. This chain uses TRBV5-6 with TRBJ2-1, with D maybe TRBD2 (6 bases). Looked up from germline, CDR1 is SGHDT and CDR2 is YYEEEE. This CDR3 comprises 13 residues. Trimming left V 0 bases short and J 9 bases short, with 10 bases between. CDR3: CASSLGVGGEQFF. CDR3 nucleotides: TGTGCCAGCAGCTTGGGAGTGGGGGGTGAGCAGTTCTTC.

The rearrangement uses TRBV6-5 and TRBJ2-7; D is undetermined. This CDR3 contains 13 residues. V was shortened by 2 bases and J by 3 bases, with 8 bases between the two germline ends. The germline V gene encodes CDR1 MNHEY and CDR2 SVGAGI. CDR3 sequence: CASSYLDGYEQYF. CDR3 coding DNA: TGTGCCAGCAGTTACCTCGACGGCTACGAGCAGTACTTC.

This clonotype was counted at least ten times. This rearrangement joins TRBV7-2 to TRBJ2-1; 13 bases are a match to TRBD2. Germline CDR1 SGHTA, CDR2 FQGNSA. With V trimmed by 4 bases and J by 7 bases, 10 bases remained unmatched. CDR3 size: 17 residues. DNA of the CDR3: TGTGCCAGCAGCTCCTATTCGAGGACTAGCGGGAGAAATGAGCAGTTCTTC. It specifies CASSSYSRTSGRNEQFF. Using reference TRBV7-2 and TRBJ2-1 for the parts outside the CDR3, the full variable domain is GAGVSQSPSNKVTEKGKDVELRCDPISGHTALYWYRQSLGQGLEFLIYFQGNSAPDKSGLPSDRFSAERTGGSVSTLTIQRTQQEDSAVYLCASSSYSRTSGRNEQFFGPGTRLTVL.

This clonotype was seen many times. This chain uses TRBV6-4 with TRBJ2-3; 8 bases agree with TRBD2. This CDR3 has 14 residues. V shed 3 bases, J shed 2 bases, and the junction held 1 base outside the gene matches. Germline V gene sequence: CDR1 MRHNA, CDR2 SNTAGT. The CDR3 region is CASSERGATDTQYF. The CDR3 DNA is TGTGCCAGCAGTGAGCGGGGGGCCACAGATACGCAGTATTTT.

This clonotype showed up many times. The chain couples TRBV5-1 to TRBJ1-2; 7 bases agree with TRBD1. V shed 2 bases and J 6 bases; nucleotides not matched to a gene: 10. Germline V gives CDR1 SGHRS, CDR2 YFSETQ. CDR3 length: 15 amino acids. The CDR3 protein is CASSFLRQGSDGYTF. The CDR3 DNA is TGCGCCAGCAGCTTCCTCCGACAGGGATCGGATGGCTACACCTTC.

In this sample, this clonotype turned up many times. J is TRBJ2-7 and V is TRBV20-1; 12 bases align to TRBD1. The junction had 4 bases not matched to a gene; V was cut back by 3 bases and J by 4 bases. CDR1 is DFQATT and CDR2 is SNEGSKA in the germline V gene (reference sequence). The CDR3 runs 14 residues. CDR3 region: CSARGGQGAYEQYF. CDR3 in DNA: TGCAGTGCTAGGGGGGGACAGGGGGCGTACGAGCAGTACTTC.